This T cell receptor (beta chain) was profiled in a study of T-cell memory formation after mild COVID-19. This clonotype showed up many times. Its cognate antigen is unknown. The CDR3 runs to 11 residues. CDR1 is SQVTM and CDR2 is ANQGSEA in the germline V gene. Trimming pared 4 bases from V and 4 bases from J, leaving 8 bases between. In TCRdb, the 5' RACE reads were re-called with MiXCR into one record per CDR3 protein. The repertoire holds 100,000 or so distinct CDR3 sequences, with around 10% as singletons. Study results and caveats: Some SARS-CoV-2-responding clones were already detected in memory before infection.

This sequence joins TRBV29-1 and TRBJ2-7, with no clear D. The TCR comes from a man between 18 and 35 years old who had mild COVID-19 (a few samples of this study predate the infection). Cell type and time point are not known. The sample comprised PBMCs or a T cell subset sorted from them (not recorded which). The CDR3 DNA is TGCAGCGTTGGAGACGGTTACGAGCAGTACGTC. It codes for CSVGDGYEQYV.